The rows below give T cell receptor beta chains drawn from one sample of a study of T cells after yellow fever vaccination. MiXCR, run by TCRdb on the 5' RACE reads, gives a single entry per CDR3 protein. The repertoire holds approximately 240,000 distinct CDR3 sequences, with around 3.5% as singletons. The material sequenced was PBMCs, taken 15 days after the yellow fever booster vaccination. The receptors stem from a man aged 18 to 29 who received the YFV17D yellow fever vaccine. CDR3s include the opening cysteine and the closing phenylalanine or tryptophan. The D gene is left open where the match is weak. Only some rows state a clone size, as once, few, many or a class for expanded clones.

>many|NA|TRBJ2-1|TRBV7-9
TGTGCCAGCAGCCCATCGGGCACTCGGGGCGAGCAGTTCTTC
CASSPSGTRGEQFF
>many|NA|TRBJ1-1|TRBV27
TGTGCCAGCATCCAACTCCAGGGGAGCACTGAAGCTTTCTTT
CASIQLQGSTEAFF
>many|TRBD1|TRBJ2-7|TRBV9
TGTGCCAGCAGCGTAGGGGGGACAGGCTACGAGCAGTACTTC
CASSVGGTGYEQYF
>many|NA|TRBJ1-1|TRBV4-1
TGCGCCAGCAGCCCCCCCTCAGGACTGAGGAACACTGAAGCTTTCTTT
CASSPPSGLRNTEAFF
>NA|TRBD1|TRBJ2-5|TRBV11-2
TGTGCCAGCAGCTCTCAGACAGGGGGCCTAGAGACCCAGTACTTC
CASSSQTGGLETQYF
>many|NA|TRBJ1-2|TRBV12-3/TRBV12-4
TGTGCCAGCAGTTCCGAGGGCTATGGCTACACCTTC
CASSSEGYGYTF
>many|TRBD2|TRBJ2-5|TRBV7-9
TGTGCCAGCAGCTTGACTAGCGGGGCGCCAACGACCCAGTACTTC
CASSLTSGAPTTQYF
>many|TRBD1|TRBJ2-7|TRBV30
TGTGCCTGGGGGACAGGCTACGAGCAGTACTTC
CAWGTGYEQYF
>many|TRBD1|TRBJ2-7|TRBV6-5
TGTGCCAGCAGGTCCGGGACAGGCTCCTACGAGCAGTACTTC
CASRSGTGSYEQYF
>many|TRBD1|TRBJ1-4|TRBV20-1
TGCAGTGCCCCCGGGACAGGGGGTGAAAAACTGTTTTTT
CSAPGTGGEKLFF
>many|NA|TRBJ2-1|TRBV7-9
TGTGCCAGCAGCCTTATTCTTGATATGAACCCCTACAATGAGCAGTTCTTC
CASSLILDMNPYNEQFF
>many|NA|TRBJ2-2|TRBV5-1
TGCGCCAGCAGCTGGGACACCGGGGAGCTGTTTTTT
CASSWDTGELFF
>NA|NA|TRBJ1-2|TRBV30
TGTGCCTGGAGTGTAGTCTCTCCCAGGGGTGGCTACACCTTC
CAWSVVSPRGGYTF
>many|TRBD1|TRBJ1-5|TRBV5-8
TGTGCCAGCAGCTCGCCAGGGGGCCGGCAGCCCCAGCATTTT
CASSSPGGRQPQHF
>many|NA|TRBJ1-1|TRBV10-3
TGTGCCATCACCTCGACAGTGAACACTGAAGCTTTCTTT
CAITSTVNTEAFF
>many|NA|TRBJ1-4|TRBV7-2
TGTGCCAGCAGCTCCTCGTTGTCTGAAAAACTGTTTTTT
CASSSSLSEKLFF
>NA|TRBD1|TRBJ1-5|TRBV12-3/TRBV12-4
TGTGCCAGCAGTTTTGACAGGGTGGCTCAGCCCCAGCATTTT
CASSFDRVAQPQHF
>many|TRBD1|TRBJ1-1|TRBV6-6
TGTGCCAGCAGCAAAGACAGGGACACTGAAGCTTTCTTT
CASSKDRDTEAFF
>many|TRBD1|TRBJ1-5|TRBV20-1
TGCAGTGCTAGGTCCGACAGGGGTTTCAATCAGCCCCAGCATTTT
CSARSDRGFNQPQHF
>many|NA|TRBJ1-4|TRBV20-1
TGCAGTGCTAGAGAAGTCGGGACGCTGTTTTTT
CSAREVGTLFF
>many|NA|TRBJ1-5|TRBV4-2
TGTGCCAGCAGTCTGCTCGACAGAAGTCAGCCCCAGCATTTT
CASSLLDRSQPQHF
>few|TRBD1|TRBJ2-7|TRBV20-1
TGCAGTGCGGACAGGGGGTACGAGCAGTACTTC
CSADRGYEQYF